These 4 T cell receptor beta chains came from one sample sequenced in a study of T cell responses to AZD1222 COVID-19 vaccine (dated by TCRdb to about 2021). Receptor libraries were prepared by the immunoSEQ multiplex PCR assay. Held by TCRdb, this immuneACCESS table contains in-frame sequences only and omits some clones. Under half of the omission traces to an unresolved V gene where checked; the cause of the rest is unknown. Present in this sample are more than 110,000 clones, 80% to 95% of which were seen just once. 3.1% of the sample lies in the top ten. The intended sense of this specimen's time point label: baseline before first vaccination. Source: peripheral blood, taken on day 0 of AZD1222 vaccination. The receptors were sampled from an adult in good health.

The chain links TRBV11-3 to TRBJ1-3; D not resolved. Germline CDR1 is SGHNT and CDR2 is YENEEA. This CDR3 has 13 amino acids. V shed 1 base and J shed 8 bases, with 9 bases lying between them. CDR3 loop: CASSLGPADTIYF. The DNA for the CDR3 is TGTGCCAGCAGCTTAGGCCCGGCGGACACCATATATTTT.

The chain recombines TRBV5-1 with TRBJ1-4; 9 bases are shared with TRBD1. The V and J ends lost 4 bases and 8 bases, in that order; junction bases with no gene match: 6. The germline gives CDR1 SGHRS, CDR2 YFSETQ. The CDR3 runs to 14 residues. CDR3 sequence reads: CASSIDRGREKLFF. The CDR3 bases are TGCGCCAGCAGCATTGACAGGGGGAGGGAAAAACTGTTTTTT.

V is TRBV7-3 and J is TRBJ2-3, with TRBD2 matching over 8 bases. The CDR3 is 17 amino acids. V dropped 4 bases and J dropped 0; count of bases not matched to a gene: 9. Germline values: CDR1 SGHTA, CDR2 FQGTGA. The CDR3 region has the DNA TGTGCCAGCAGCTCGTATGGGACTAGGGGCAGCACAGATACGCAGTATTTT. This sequence encodes CASSSYGTRGSTDTQYF.

This sequence joins TRBV19 and TRBJ1-2, with TRBD1 identical over 8 bases. J was trimmed by 2 bases and V by 11 bases; bases with no gene match: 19. The CDR3 consists of 17 residues. Germline values: CDR1 LNHDA, CDR2 SQIVND (reference sequence). The CDR3 reads CASSRGAGGADNYGYTF. The CDR3 nucleotides are TGTGCCTCCAGTAGGGGGGCAGGGGGCGCAGACAACTATGGCTACACCTTC.